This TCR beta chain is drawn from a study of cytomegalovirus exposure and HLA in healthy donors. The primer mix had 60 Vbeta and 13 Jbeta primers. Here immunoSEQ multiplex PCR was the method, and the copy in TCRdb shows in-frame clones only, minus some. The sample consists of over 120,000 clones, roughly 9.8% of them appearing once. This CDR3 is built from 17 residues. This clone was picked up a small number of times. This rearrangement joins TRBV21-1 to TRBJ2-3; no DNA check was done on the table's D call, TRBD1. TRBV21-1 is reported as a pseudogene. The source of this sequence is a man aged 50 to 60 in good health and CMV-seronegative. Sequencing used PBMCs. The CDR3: CASSKMIGQGCTDTQYF. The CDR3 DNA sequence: TGTGCCAGCAGCAAAATGATAGGACAGGGGTGCACAGATACGCAGTATTTT.